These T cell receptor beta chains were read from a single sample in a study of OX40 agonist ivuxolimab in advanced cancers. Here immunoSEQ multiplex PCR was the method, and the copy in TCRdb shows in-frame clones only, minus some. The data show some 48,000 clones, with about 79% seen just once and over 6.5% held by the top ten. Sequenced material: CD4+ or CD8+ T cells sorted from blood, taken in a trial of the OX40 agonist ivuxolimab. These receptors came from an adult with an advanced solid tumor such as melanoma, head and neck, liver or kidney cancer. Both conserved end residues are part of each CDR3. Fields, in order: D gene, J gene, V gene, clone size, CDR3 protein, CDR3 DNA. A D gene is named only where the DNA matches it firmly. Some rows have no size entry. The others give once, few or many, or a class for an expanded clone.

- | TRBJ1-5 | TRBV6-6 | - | CASRGAYSNQPQHF | TGTGCCAGCAGGGGGGCCTATAGCAATCAGCCCCAGCATTTT
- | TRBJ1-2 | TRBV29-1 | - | CSAGYGYTF | TGCAGCGCGGGATATGGCTACACCTTC
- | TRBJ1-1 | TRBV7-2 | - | CASSLRSVPGGTEAFF | TGTGCCAGCAGCTTAAGGTCGGTCCCGGGAGGGACTGAAGCTTTCTTT
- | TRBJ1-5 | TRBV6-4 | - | CASSAESNQPQHF | TGTGCCAGCAGTGCGGAAAGCAATCAGCCCCAGCATTTT
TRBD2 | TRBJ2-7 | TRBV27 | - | CASSLGLAFYEQYF | TGTGCCAGCAGTCTGGGACTAGCTTTTTACGAGCAGTACTTC
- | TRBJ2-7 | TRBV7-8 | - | CASSLIRIDSAVYEQYF | TGTGCCAGCAGCTTAATTCGGATCGACAGTGCCGTCTACGAGCAGTACTTC
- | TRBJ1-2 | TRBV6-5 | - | CASSRVVGYGYTF | TGTGCCAGCAGTAGGGTAGTTGGCTATGGCTACACCTTC
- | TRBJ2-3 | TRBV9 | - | CASSVGLATEADTQYF | TGTGCCAGCAGCGTAGGACTCGCTACTGAGGCAGATACGCAGTATTTT
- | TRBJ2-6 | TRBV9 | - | CASSVASASGANVLTF | TGTGCCAGCAGCGTAGCTAGTGCCTCTGGGGCCAACGTCCTGACTTTC
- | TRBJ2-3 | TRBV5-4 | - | CASSAGTASDTQYF | TGTGCCAGCAGCGCCGGTACCGCTTCAGATACGCAGTATTTT
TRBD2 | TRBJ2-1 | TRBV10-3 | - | CAISLAGPRNEQFF | TGTGCCATCAGTCTAGCGGGGCCTCGCAATGAGCAGTTCTTC
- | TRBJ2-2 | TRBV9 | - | CASSEESGYDTGELFF | TGTGCCAGCAGCGAGGAGTCAGGGTACGACACCGGGGAGCTGTTTTTT
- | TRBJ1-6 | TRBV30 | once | CAWTGNGSPLHF | TGTGCCTGGACGGGTAATGGTTCACCCCTCCACTTT
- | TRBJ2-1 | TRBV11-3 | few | CASSLVGNEQFF | TGTGCCAGCAGCTTGGTGGGCAATGAGCAGTTCTTC
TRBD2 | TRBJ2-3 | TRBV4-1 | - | CASSRGTSGREDTQYF | TGCGCCAGCAGCCGCGGGACTAGCGGGAGGGAGGATACGCAGTATTTT
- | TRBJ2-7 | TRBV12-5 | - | CASGPTDLGFEQYF | TGTGCTAGTGGTCCGACAGATCTAGGCTTCGAGCAGTACTTC
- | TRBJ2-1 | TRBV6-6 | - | CASSYSGRNEQFF | TGTGCCAGCAGTTACTCGGGGAGGAATGAGCAGTTCTTC
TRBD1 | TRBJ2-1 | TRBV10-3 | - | CAISETGGGSDEQFF | TGTGCCATCAGTGAGACAGGGGGCGGAAGCGATGAGCAGTTCTTC
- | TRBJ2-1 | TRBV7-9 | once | CASSLVLVNEQFF | TGTGCCAGCAGCTTAGTTCTAGTCAATGAGCAGTTCTTC
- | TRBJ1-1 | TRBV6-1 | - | CASTKVEGTEAFF | TGTGCCAGCACAAAGGTGGAGGGCACTGAAGCTTTCTTT
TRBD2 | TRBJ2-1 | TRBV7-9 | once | CASSGRDPRWWMVTSEQFF | TGTGCCAGCAGCGGGAGGGACCCCCGGTGGTGGATGGTTACCTCTGAGCAGTTCTTC
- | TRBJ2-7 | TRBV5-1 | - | CASSFDSTYEQYF | TGCGCCAGCAGCTTTGACAGTACCTACGAGCAGTACTTC
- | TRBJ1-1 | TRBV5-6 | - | CASSLRSGAGAEAFF | TGTGCCAGCAGCTTACGTAGTGGGGCTGGGGCTGAAGCTTTCTTT
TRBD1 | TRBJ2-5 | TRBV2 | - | CASAKTGEETQYF | TGTGCCAGCGCCAAGACAGGGGAAGAGACCCAGTACTTC
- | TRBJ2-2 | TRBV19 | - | CASSIIPTNTGELFF | TGTGCCAGTAGTATTATTCCCACGAACACCGGGGAGCTGTTTTTT
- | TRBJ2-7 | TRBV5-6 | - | CASSVQLSEQYF | TGTGCCAGCAGCGTTCAGCTAAGCGAGCAGTACTTC
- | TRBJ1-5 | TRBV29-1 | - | CSVGDGNQPQHF | TGCAGCGTCGGGGACGGGAATCAGCCCCAGCATTTT